This T cell receptor beta chain comes out of a study of blood T cell repertoires in COVID-19. This clone was seen a few times. The repertoire was sequenced with immunoSEQ multiplex PCR; TCRdb's copy has only in-frame clones and lacks some. The sample holds approximately 50,000 clones, 65% to 85% seen once. The junction had 7 bases not matched to a gene; V was cut back by 1 base and J by 4 bases. Germline V lookup: CDR1 LNHNV, CDR2 YYDKDF (reference sequence). CDR3 length: 16 residues. Sample: peripheral blood. This TCR derives from a man aged 70-80 years with active COVID-19. The V call is TRBV15, the J call TRBJ1-5, with 7 bases aligning to TRBD1. Here the CDR3 reads CATSRVAGGANQPQHF. DNA of the CDR3: TGTGCCACCAGCAGAGTGGCAGGGGGAGCGAATCAGCCCCAGCATTTT. Complete variable domain (other parts from reference TRBV15 and TRBJ1-5): DAMVIQNPRYQVTQFGKPVTLSCSQTLNHNVMYWYQQKSSQAPKLLFHYYDKDFNNEADTPDNFQSRRPNTSFCFLDIRSPGLGDTAMYLCATSRVAGGANQPQHFGDGTRLSIL.